The clone carrying this TCR beta chain was seen repeatedly, ten times or more. Its matching antigen is unknown. The sample belongs to a study of neurological immune-mediated disorders. Findings of the study overall: Neither clinical nor MRI features showed any association with the multiple sclerosis repertoire cluster, and the authors stated that larger cohorts are needed.

It was by 5'RACE with 10-nucleotide random UMIs that the cDNA was made. TCRdb redid the calling of the 5' RACE reads with MiXCR, one entry per CDR3 protein. The table records roughly 88,000 distinct CDR3 sequences, 3% to 4.5% of them present only once. Germline loops: CDR1 SGHRS, CDR2 YFSETQ. V was pared by 7 bases and J by 1 base, with 8 bases between. CDR3 length: 12 residues. The V and J genes are TRBV5-1 and TRBJ1-1; D unclear. What was sequenced was PBMCs. The receptor was derived from a woman in her 50s with multiple sclerosis. CDR3 sequence: CASQAANTEAFF. DNA of the CDR3: TGCGCCAGCCAGGCAGCGAACACTGAAGCTTTCTTT. The full variable domain, its missing parts supplied by reference TRBV5-1 and TRBJ1-1, is KAGVTQTPRYLIKTRGQQVTLSCSPISGHRSVSWYQQTPGQGLQFLFEYFSETQRNKGNFPGRFSGRQFSNSRSEMNVSTLELGDSALYLCASQAANTEAFFGQGTRLTVV.